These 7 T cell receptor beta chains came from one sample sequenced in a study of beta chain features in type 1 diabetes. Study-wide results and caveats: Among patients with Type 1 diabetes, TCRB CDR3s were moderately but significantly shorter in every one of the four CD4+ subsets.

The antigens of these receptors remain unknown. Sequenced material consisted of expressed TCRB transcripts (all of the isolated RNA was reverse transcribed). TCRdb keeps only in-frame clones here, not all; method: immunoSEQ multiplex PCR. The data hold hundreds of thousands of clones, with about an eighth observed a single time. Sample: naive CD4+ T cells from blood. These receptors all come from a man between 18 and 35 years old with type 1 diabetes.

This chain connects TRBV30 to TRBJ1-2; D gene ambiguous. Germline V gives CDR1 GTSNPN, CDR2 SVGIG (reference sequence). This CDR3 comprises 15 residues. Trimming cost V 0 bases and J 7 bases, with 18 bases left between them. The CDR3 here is CAWSVLAQTLRGYTF. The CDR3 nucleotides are TGTGCCTGGAGTGTACTGGCACAGACTTTACGTGGCTACACCTTC.

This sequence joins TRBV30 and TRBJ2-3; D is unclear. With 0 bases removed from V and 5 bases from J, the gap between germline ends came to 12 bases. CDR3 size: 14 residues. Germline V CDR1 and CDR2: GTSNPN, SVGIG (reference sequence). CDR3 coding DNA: TGTGCCTGGAGTGTATCCGATCCGGGAGATACGCAGTATTTT. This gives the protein CAWSVSDPGDTQYF.

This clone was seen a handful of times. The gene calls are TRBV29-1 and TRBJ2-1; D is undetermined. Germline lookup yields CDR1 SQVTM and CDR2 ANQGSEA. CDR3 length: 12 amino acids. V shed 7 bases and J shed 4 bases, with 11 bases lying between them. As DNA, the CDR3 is TGCAGCGCTCGTATTACATACAATGAGCAGTTCTTC. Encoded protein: CSARITYNEQFF.

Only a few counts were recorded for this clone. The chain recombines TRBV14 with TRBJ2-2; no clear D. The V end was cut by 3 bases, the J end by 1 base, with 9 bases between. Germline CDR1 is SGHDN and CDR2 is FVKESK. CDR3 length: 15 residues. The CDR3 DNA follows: TGTGCCAGCAGCCACCTCTCCGGGAACACCGGGGAGCTGTTTTTT. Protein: CASSHLSGNTGELFF. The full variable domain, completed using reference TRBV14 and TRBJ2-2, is EAGVTQFPSHSVIEKGQTVTLRCDPISGHDNLYWYRRVMGKEIKFLLHFVKESKQDESGMPNNRFLAERTGGTYSTLKVQPAELEDSGVYFCASSHLSGNTGELFFGEGSRLTVL.

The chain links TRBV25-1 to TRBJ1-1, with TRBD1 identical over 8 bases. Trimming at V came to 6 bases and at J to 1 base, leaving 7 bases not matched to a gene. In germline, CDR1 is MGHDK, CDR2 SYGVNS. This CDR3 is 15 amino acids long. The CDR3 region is CASRPNRGANTEAFF. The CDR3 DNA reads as TGTGCCAGCAGGCCTAACAGGGGGGCGAACACTGAAGCTTTCTTT.

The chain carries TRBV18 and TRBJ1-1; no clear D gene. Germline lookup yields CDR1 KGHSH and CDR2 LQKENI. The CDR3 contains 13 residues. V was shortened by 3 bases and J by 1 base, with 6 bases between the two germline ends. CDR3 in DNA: TGTGCCAGCTCACCTTCGTGGAACACTGAAGCTTTCTTT. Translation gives CASSPSWNTEAFF.

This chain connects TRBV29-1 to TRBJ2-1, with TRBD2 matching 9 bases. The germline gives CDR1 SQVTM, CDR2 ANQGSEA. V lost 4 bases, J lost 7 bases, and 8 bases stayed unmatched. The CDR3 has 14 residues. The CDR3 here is CSVGLREGANEQFF. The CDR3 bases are TGCAGCGTTGGCTTGCGGGAGGGGGCTAATGAGCAGTTCTTC.